This TCR beta chain was sequenced for a study of cytomegalovirus exposure and HLA in healthy donors. The primer mix had 60 Vbeta and 13 Jbeta primers. Assay used: immunoSEQ multiplex PCR; TCRdb lists only in-frame clones, some missing. The sample lists 150,000 to 200,000 clones, roughly 13% occurring once. The TCR sequence derives from a middle-aged man in good health and CMV-seropositive. Sequenced: PBMCs.

The CDR3, as DNA: TGTGCCAGCGCCCCTGGGACAGGGGACACCGGGGAGCTGTTTTTT. Its protein is CASAPGTGDTGELFF. The rearrangement links TRBV19 to TRBJ2-2; TRBD1 matches at 10 bases. V dropped 9 bases and J dropped 3; count of bases not matched to a gene: 7. CDR1 is LNHDA, CDR2 SQIVND, per germline (reference sequence). The CDR3 runs 15 residues.